These T cell receptor beta chains were read from a single sample in a study of tumor-infiltrating lymphocytes in localized non-small cell lung cancer. Measured with immunoSEQ multiplex PCR; TCRdb has only the in-frame clones, and not every one. The sample lists just under 6,000 clones, around 65% seen once, with 11% to 15% in the top ten. Sequences were obtained from uninvolved lung tissue not adjacent to the tumor. The receptor source for this set is a human donor with non-small cell lung cancer. CDR3s include the opening cysteine and the closing phenylalanine or tryptophan. D genes are given only for firm matches. The size of a clone is reported for some rows only, either as once, few or many, or as a class for expanded clones.

>NA|TRBV7-9|TRBJ1-5|NA
TGCGCCAGCAGCCAAGATCTAAACAGCAATCAGCCCCAGCATTTT
CASSQDLNSNQPQHF
>NA|TRBV28|TRBJ2-5|NA
TGTGCCAGCAGTAAATCGGACAGTGAAGAGACCCAGTACTTC
CASSKSDSEETQYF
>few|TRBV6-5|TRBJ2-3|TRBD2
TGTGCCAGCGCGACTGGGCTAGCGGGGGGCGCCACGCAGTATTTT
CASATGLAGGATQYF
>NA|TRBV4-2|TRBJ2-3|TRBD2
TGTGCCAGCAGCCGCCCGGGACTAGCGGGAGATACGCAGTATTTT
CASSRPGLAGDTQYF
>few|TRBV7-6|TRBJ2-1|NA
TGTGCCAGCAGCTTACAGGCGGGCCGATCCTACAATGAGCAGTTCTTC
CASSLQAGRSYNEQFF
>NA|TRBV4-1|TRBJ1-5|NA
TGCGCCAGCAGCCAAGGGAACTCAAGGGGAGAGCCCCAGCATTTT
CASSQGNSRGEPQHF
>NA|TRBV6-1|TRBJ2-7|TRBD2
TGTGCCAGCAGTTTAAGCGGGAGTGCCTGGGAGCAGTACTTC
CASSLSGSAWEQYF
>once|TRBV4-1|TRBJ1-5|TRBD1
TGCGCCAGCAGCGGACAGGGGCTTAGCAATCAGCCCCAGCATTTT
CASSGQGLSNQPQHF
>medium-sized|TRBV6-1|TRBJ2-1|NA
TGTGCCAGCAGTGTGGACTCGGTGGGATACAATGAGCAGTTCTTC
CASSVDSVGYNEQFF
>NA|TRBV19|TRBJ1-2|NA
TGTGCCAGTAGTCCTCAAAGCAGGGGCTACACCTTC
CASSPQSRGYTF
>NA|TRBV10-2|TRBJ2-3|NA
TGCGCCAGCAGTATTGGGGCCCGGGATACGCAGTATTTT
CASSIGARDTQYF
>medium-sized|TRBV9|TRBJ2-1|NA
TGTGCCAGCAGCGTAGGTGGGGTTTCGACGAATGAGCAGTTCTTC
CASSVGGVSTNEQFF
>NA|TRBV28|TRBJ1-2|NA
TGTGCCAGCAGTCCGCTTGGTATAGATGGCTACACCTTC
CASSPLGIDGYTF
>NA|TRBV28|TRBJ1-5|NA
TGTGCCAGCAGACCCCTGCTCGGGGGGGGTCAGCCCCAGCATTTT
CASRPLLGGGQPQHF
>few|TRBV4-1|TRBJ1-2|NA
TGCGCCAGCAGCCAAGACCCATATAACTATGGCTACACCTTC
CASSQDPYNYGYTF
>NA|TRBV11-2|TRBJ2-2|TRBD2
TGTGCCAGCAGCGCTAGCGGGGCCGGGGAGCTGTTTTTT
CASSASGAGELFF
>NA|TRBV29-1|TRBJ1-3|NA
TGCAGCGTTGAACCGCGGGTTGGAAACACCATATATTTT
CSVEPRVGNTIYF
>once|TRBV7-9|TRBJ2-1|TRBD2
TGTGCCAGCAGCTCCTACACTAGCGGGTGGTGGCAGTTCTTC
CASSSYTSGWWQFF
>medium-sized|TRBV27|TRBJ2-2|NA
TGTGCCAGCAGTTTGGGGGGCAATTTGAACACCGGGGAGCTGTTTTTT
CASSLGGNLNTGELFF
>medium-sized|TRBV5-6|TRBJ1-1|NA
TGTGCCAGCAGCTGGGACACTGAAGCTTTCTTT
CASSWDTEAFF
>NA|TRBV29-1|TRBJ1-2|NA
TGCAGCGTTGACACAGGGATCTATGGCTACACCTTC
CSVDTGIYGYTF
>NA|TRBV6-4|TRBJ2-7|TRBD2
TGTGCCAGCAGTAGGACTAGCGGGCGAATCGACGAGCAGTACTTC
CASSRTSGRIDEQYF
>NA|TRBV7-3|TRBJ2-7|TRBD1
TGTGCCAGCAGCCCTGGGACAGGCGCCTACGAGCAGTACTTC
CASSPGTGAYEQYF
>NA|TRBV6-1|TRBJ2-7|NA
TGTGCCAGCAGTCCGGCCTACGAGCAGTACTTC
CASSPAYEQYF
>NA|TRBV6-6|TRBJ2-2|NA
TGTGCCAGCTCGGAGTGGGACACCGGGGAGCTGTTTTTT
CASSEWDTGELFF
>NA|TRBV27|TRBJ2-1|TRBD1
TGTGCCAGCAGTTTAAGGCAGGGGGCGATTACCTACAATGAGCAGTTCTTC
CASSLRQGAITYNEQFF
>NA|TRBV6-1|TRBJ1-5|NA
TGTGCCACCCATTGGGGATCAGATCAGCCCCAGCATTTT
CATHWGSDQPQHF
>once|TRBV10-3|TRBJ2-3|TRBD2
TGTGCCACCCGACTAGCGGGAGAGGTAGATACGCAGTATTTT
CATRLAGEVDTQYF
>once|TRBV4-1|TRBJ1-5|NA
TGCGCCAGCAGCCAAGCCATGGGAGCAGGCTCAAGGCCCCAGCATTTT
CASSQAMGAGSRPQHF
>once|TRBV28|TRBJ1-2|NA
TGTGCCAGCAGTTTACGGGCGCGGGCTTCGAATGGCTACACCTTC
CASSLRARASNGYTF
>NA|TRBV28|TRBJ1-5|NA
TGTGCCAGCGTAAGGGCAGGGTATCAACAGCCCCAGCATTTT
CASVRAGYQQPQHF
>NA|TRBV29-1|TRBJ1-1|NA
TGCAGCGTTGATGGGTCCCCTCGCACTGAAGCTTTCTTT
CSVDGSPRTEAFF
>NA|TRBV6-1|TRBJ1-1|TRBD1
TGTGCCAGCAGTGAGATTCTTGGGCGAGGGGGCGGCACTGAAGCTTTCTTT
CASSEILGRGGGTEAFF
>NA|TRBV28|TRBJ1-2|NA
TGTGCCAGCAGTGATACAGGGCACACTAGATATGGCTACACCTTC
CASSDTGHTRYGYTF
>NA|TRBV2|TRBJ1-4|NA
TGTGCCAGCAGTGAGACAGATGAAAAACTGTTTTTT
CASSETDEKLFF
>NA|TRBV7-2|TRBJ1-2|TRBD1
TGTGCCAGCAGCCCCCGACAGGGAGGCTATGGCTACACCTTC
CASSPRQGGYGYTF
>NA|TRBV7-3|TRBJ2-7|NA
TGTGCCAGCAGCTTAAATCGTATTACACTTGGAGAGCAGTACTTC
CASSLNRITLGEQYF
>NA|TRBV30|TRBJ1-6|NA
TGTGCCTGGAGGCGCCGTTCACCCCTCCACTTT
CAWRRRSPLHF
>NA|TRBV19|TRBJ1-3|NA
TGTGCCAGTAGTATACTGGGAGCCTCTGGAAACACCATATATTTT
CASSILGASGNTIYF
>NA|TRBV5-1|TRBJ2-1|NA
TGCGCCAGCAGCTCGGCTAGCTTCACCAATGAGCAGTTCTTC
CASSSASFTNEQFF
>NA|TRBV11-2|TRBJ2-7|NA
TGTGCCAGCAGCACCCACTCGATGGGCGAGCAGTACTTC
CASSTHSMGEQYF
>NA|TRBV29-1|TRBJ2-1|TRBD1
TGCAGCGCTGGACAGGGGGCACATGAGCAGTTCTTC
CSAGQGAHEQFF
>NA|TRBV7-9|TRBJ1-2|NA
TGTGCCAGCAGCCCCCAACAAGGTGGCTACACCTTC
CASSPQQGGYTF
>NA|TRBV6-5|TRBJ2-1|NA
TGTGCCAGCAGTTACTTGCGGGGCTCCTACAATGAGCAGTTCTTC
CASSYLRGSYNEQFF
>NA|TRBV9|TRBJ1-5|NA
TGTGCCAGCAGCCCCGGGACGTCTAGCAATCAGCCCCAGCATTTT
CASSPGTSSNQPQHF
>NA|TRBV9|TRBJ2-3|TRBD2
TGTGCCAGCAGCGTAGGACTAGCGGGAGTAGGGACCACAGATACGCAGTATTTT
CASSVGLAGVGTTDTQYF
>NA|TRBV5-1|TRBJ2-3|NA
TGCGCCAGCAGCTTGGCCATACTAGAAACAGATACGCAGTATTTT
CASSLAILETDTQYF
>NA|TRBV6-6|TRBJ2-1|TRBD1
TGTGCCAGCAGGAAATCGGGACAGGGGGCGAGTGAGCAGTTCTTC
CASRKSGQGASEQFF
>NA|TRBV27|TRBJ1-1|TRBD1
TGTGCCAGCAGGGACAGGGCTCGAACTGAAGCTTTCTTT
CASRDRARTEAFF
>NA|TRBV6-5|TRBJ2-2|NA
TGTGCCAGCCGGACCGGGATAAGAACCGGGGAGCTGTTTTTT
CASRTGIRTGELFF
>NA|TRBV7-8|TRBJ2-7|NA
TGTGCCAGCAGCTTATCGAGGGGTCCCGAGCAGTACTTC
CASSLSRGPEQYF
>NA|TRBV9|TRBJ2-5|TRBD2
TGTGCCAGCAGCGCAACTAGCGGATGGGAAACAGGTGGCCAGTACTTC
CASSATSGWETGGQYF
>NA|TRBV30|TRBJ2-3|TRBD2
TGTGCCTGGAGTTCTGCGGGGGAAACGCAGTATTTT
CAWSSAGETQYF
>NA|TRBV5-6|TRBJ2-7|TRBD1
TGTGCCAGCAGCCCCGGACAGGGCGGGTACGAGCAGTACTTC
CASSPGQGGYEQYF
>NA|TRBV5-1|TRBJ1-1|NA
TGCGCCAGCAGCTTCGGAGGAAACACTGAAGCTTTCTTT
CASSFGGNTEAFF
>NA|TRBV30|TRBJ1-2|NA
TGTGCCTGGAGTCCCGGGGCGATCTATGGCTACACCTTC
CAWSPGAIYGYTF
>few|TRBV6-1|TRBJ1-2|TRBD1
TGTGCCAGCAGCGAAAACAGGGGGCACGGTGGCTACACCTTC
CASSENRGHGGYTF